This T cell receptor (beta chain) is from a study of CD8 T cells in ankylosing spondylitis. Quantitative 5'-RACE with molecular barcodes produced the TCR beta libraries. TCRdb used MiXCR to reprocess the 5' RACE reads, holding one entry per CDR3 protein. This repertoire shows under 950,000 distinct CDR3 sequences, around 19% found once; its top ten account for 19%. Whole-study findings and limits: Existing reports had already noted some motif variants in reactive arthritis synovial fluid and blood. The disease-linked clones had a CD8+ phenotype and low blood frequencies. Reportedly, disease-linked clones are significantly enriched in ankylosing spondylitis patients' matched synovial fluid. Ankylosing spondylitis blood appeared to carry a characteristic TCR beta motif of fewer than 10 highly homologous variants.

CDR3 size: 16 residues. CDR1 is MNHEY, CDR2 SVGAGI, per germline. The junction had 7 bases not matched to a gene; V was cut back by 2 bases and J by 3 bases. The sample holds many counts of this clonotype. What it binds is unknown. This sequence joins TRBV6-5 and TRBJ1-5; TRBD1 aligns across 7 bases. The sequenced sample was blood, either unsorted or a sorted T cell fraction (not recorded which). This clonotype was sampled from a male donor with ankylosing spondylitis. This CDR3 reads CASSYNDREVNQPQHF. The CDR3 DNA reads TGTGCCAGCAGTTACAACGACAGGGAGGTCAATCAGCCCCAGCATTTT.